One and the same sample provided the 11 T cell receptor beta chains below, sequenced in a study of beta chain features in type 1 diabetes. Reverse transcribing all isolated RNA meant expressed TCRB transcripts were sequenced. Generated by immunoSEQ multiplex PCR, the TCRdb table keeps only in-frame clones and is missing some. Of fewer than 500,000 clones listed, approximately 15% are singletons. Specimen: naive CD4+ T cells from blood. These receptors were obtained from a young man in good health.

This sequence joins TRBV7-9 and TRBJ1-4; D not certain. V was cut by 4 bases and J by 7 bases, with 13 bases left in between. The CDR3 consists of 14 residues. Germline-derived CDR1 and CDR2 are SEHNR and FQNEAQ (reference sequence). The CDR3 loop reads CASSSAGSREKLFF. CDR3 bases: TGTGCCAGCAGCTCAGCCGGGTCTCGTGAAAAACTGTTTTTT.

CDR3 nucleotide sequence: TGTGCCAGCAGTTATGGCGGCGGCGGAGGGGATACGCAGTATTTT. Its translation is CASSYGGGGGDTQYF. The chain combines TRBV6-5 with TRBJ2-3; perhaps TRBD2 as D (6 bases). Trimming took off 3 bases at V and 6 bases at J, with 16 bases between the two ends. CDR3 length equals 15 residues. Germline V gives CDR1 MNHEY, CDR2 SVGAGI.

The V gene is TRBV5-1, the J gene TRBJ2-7, with 7 nucleotides matching TRBD1. The length of the CDR3 is 14 residues. Germline values: CDR1 SGHRS, CDR2 YFSETQ. Trimming at V came to 3 bases and at J to 5 bases, leaving 8 bases not matched to a gene. The CDR3 here is CASSSPTGRDEQYF. CDR3 nucleotides: TGCGCCAGCAGCTCTCCGACAGGGAGAGACGAGCAGTACTTC.

There are a few counts of this clone. The rearrangement links TRBV29-1 to TRBJ2-5, with 7 bases matching TRBD1. Germline loops: CDR1 SQVTM, CDR2 ANQGSEA. CDR3 size: 15 residues. V lost 5 bases, J lost 2 bases, and 11 bases stayed unmatched. The CDR3 DNA is TGCAGCGTTTCGACAGGGTTCGTCCTACAAGAGACCCAGTACTTC. This gives the protein CSVSTGFVLQETQYF.

This clone was detected only a few times. The DNA of the CDR3 is TGTGCCAGCAGTGATCAGTCCCGCTATGGCTACACCTTC. As protein: CASSDQSRYGYTF. V is TRBV25-1 and J is TRBJ1-2; D gene uncertain. CDR3 length: 13 amino acids. V was clipped by 3 bases and J by 4 bases, with 9 bases between them. From germline, CDR1 is MGHDK and CDR2 SYGVNS.

In this sample, this clone turned up a few times. The J gene is TRBJ1-1, the V gene TRBV10-1, with D hard to call. The CDR3 covers 15 residues. Germline loops: CDR1 WNHNN, CDR2 SYGVQD (reference sequence). The V end was cut by 6 bases, the J end by 3 bases, with 17 bases between. This CDR3 reads CASSESFGADTEAFF. The CDR3 nucleotides read TGCGCCAGCAGCGAGAGCTTTGGCGCCGACACTGAAGCTTTCTTT.

This sequence joins TRBV25-1 and TRBJ1-1; D is possibly TRBD1 (5 bases). Germline CDR1 and CDR2: MGHDK and SYGVNS. With 7 bases removed from V and 0 bases from J, the gap between germline ends came to 12 bases. CDR3 size: 14 residues. As DNA, the CDR3 is TGTGCCAGCAAGGAACAAGGGGTGAACACTGAAGCTTTCTTT. This encodes CASKEQGVNTEAFF.

This clone was seen a handful of times. The chain is built from TRBV10-3 and TRBJ2-1, with 8 bases that match TRBD2. The CDR3 covers 15 residues. V gave up 5 bases and J gave up 6 bases; unmatched junction bases: 9. The V gene's germline CDR1 is ENHRY and CDR2 SYGVKD. The CDR3 is CAISPPRAGGNEQFF. In DNA form, the CDR3 reads TGTGCCATCAGTCCTCCACGGGCGGGGGGCAATGAGCAGTTCTTC.

The chain joins TRBV5-4 to TRBJ2-2, with unresolved D. This CDR3 contains 13 residues. V dropped 4 bases and J dropped 6 bases, with 10 bases sitting between them. The germline CDR1 and CDR2 sequences are SGHNT and YYREEE (reference sequence). CDR3 residues: CASSPVDAGELFF. The DNA of the CDR3 is TGTGCCAGCAGCCCGGTAGACGCCGGGGAGCTGTTTTTT.

This clone was seen only a few times. The chain combines TRBV7-9 with TRBJ2-5, with D maybe TRBD1 (6 bases). Trimming pared 6 bases from V and 2 bases from J, leaving 25 bases between. This CDR3 has 18 residues. CDR1 and CDR2 from the germline V gene are SEHNR and FQNEAQ (reference sequence). CDR3 bases: TGTGCCAGCAGTCACCCGGCAGGGGCGGACCTCCTTCAAGAGACCCAGTACTTC. Amino acids: CASSHPAGADLLQETQYF.

The CDR3 loop reads CASSWGSVNTEAFF. CDR3 coding DNA: TGCGCCAGCAGCTGGGGCTCAGTGAACACTGAAGCTTTCTTT. This chain uses TRBV5-1 with TRBJ1-1; the D gene is possibly TRBD1 (5 bases). Looked up from germline, CDR1 is SGHRS and CDR2 is YFSETQ. V gave up 3 bases and J gave up 0 bases, with 9 bases separating them. This CDR3 comprises 14 residues.